Below are 25 T cell receptor beta chains sequenced from a single sample in a study of blood T cells in healthy people across ages. Through a sample-barcoded 5' primer and a J-beta primer mix, a second PCR was run for 7 to 11 cycles. TCRdb ran MiXCR on the 5' RACE reads and lists one entry per CDR3 protein. Of around 1.1 million distinct CDR3 sequences listed, around two fifths are singletons. The sequenced material came from blood. The receptors originated from a man aged 18 to 29 in good health.

This clonotype came up a few times. This chain joins TRBV13 and TRBJ2-7; D uncertain. In germline, CDR1 is PRHDT, CDR2 FYEKMQ (reference sequence). The CDR3 loop spans 13 amino acids. Deletions cut 1 base from V and 7 bases from J, with 11 bases between. The CDR3 loop reads CASSLVDSGEQYF. The DNA of the CDR3 is TGTGCCAGCAGCTTAGTGGATTCCGGTGAGCAGTACTTC.

This clonotype was observed a handful of times. The gene calls are TRBV4-2 and TRBJ2-3; a possible D gene is TRBD1 (5 bases). Germline V gene data show CDR1 as LGHNA and CDR2 as YNFKEQ. Trimming took off 3 bases at V and 2 bases at J, with 12 bases between the two ends. The CDR3 sequence is 15 residues long. The CDR3 nucleotides read TGTGCCAGCAGCCAGGACAACCTTGCCACAGATACGCAGTATTTT. Protein product: CASSQDNLATDTQYF.

The chain combines TRBV20-1 with TRBJ2-1; weak D call: TRBD1 (5 bases). The germline CDR1 and CDR2 sequences are DFQATT and SNEGSKA (reference sequence). V lost 6 bases to trimming and J lost 9 bases, with 15 bases between them. This CDR3 has 12 residues. This chain's CDR3 is CSALREISEQFF. CDR3 DNA sequence: TGCAGTGCCCTCAGGGAAATCAGTGAGCAGTTCTTC.

This sequence joins TRBV9 and TRBJ1-1, with D uncertain. Trimming left V 0 bases short and J 6 bases short, with 15 bases between. CDR3 length: 15 amino acids. From germline, CDR1 is SGDLS and CDR2 YYNGEE. CDR3 nucleotides: TGTGCCAGCAGCGTAGCTGAAGGGTTACATCCTGAAGCTTTCTTT. The encoded protein is CASSVAEGLHPEAFF.

In its sample, this clonotype was seen a few times. The V call is TRBV20-1, the J call TRBJ1-4, with 7 bases matching TRBD1. This CDR3 spans 13 amino acids. The J segment lost 5 bases and the V segment lost 5 bases, leaving 5 bases of the junction unmatched. The germline V gene has CDR1 DFQATT and CDR2 SNEGSKA (reference sequence). CDR3 sequence: CSAWDSTNEKLFF. Here the CDR3 DNA reads TGCAGTGCTTGGGACAGCACCAATGAAAAACTGTTTTTT.

The chain joins TRBV9 to TRBJ2-1, with D possibly matching TRBD2 (5 bases). Germline lookup yields CDR1 SGDLS and CDR2 YYNGEE. The ends were cut back, 4 bases at V and 0 bases at J, with 17 bases in the middle. The CDR3 contains 17 residues. The CDR3 DNA sequence: TGTGCCAGCAGCCCTAGCCCCCTGTCTAGCTCCTACAATGAGCAGTTCTTC. Translation: CASSPSPLSSSYNEQFF.

This clonotype was seen more than once but under ten times. The V and J genes are TRBV29-1 and TRBJ2-1; no firm D call. The CDR3 has 14 amino acids. Germline lookup yields CDR1 SQVTM and CDR2 ANQGSEA. V lost 3 bases, J lost 3 bases, and 12 bases lay in between. Here the CDR3 reads CSVEYSGRYNEQFF. The CDR3 DNA reads TGCAGCGTTGAGTACTCTGGGCGCTACAATGAGCAGTTCTTC.

On this clonotype itself: A much larger clone lies one base from this, so it may be a read error. CDR3 coding DNA: TGTGCCAGCAGCCCGGACAGGGCCTACAATGAGCAGTACTTC. This codes for CASSPDRAYNEQYF. The chain uses TRBV28 and TRBJ2-1; 8 nucleotides agree with TRBD1. The DNA matches TRBJ2-7 better at its end, which makes the J call doubtful. Germline CDR1 MDHEN, CDR2 SYDVKM. This CDR3 has 14 residues.

The chain carries TRBV12-5 and TRBJ2-2, with D perhaps matching TRBD1 (6 bases). Germline CDR1 is LGHNT and CDR2 is FRNRAP. V lost 7 bases and J 7 bases, leaving 10 bases between the germline ends. CDR3 size: 12 residues. The CDR3 DNA follows: TGTGCTAGTGCCCAGGGGAGCGGGGAGCTGTTTTTT. This encodes CASAQGSGELFF.

V usage is TRBV7-3 and J usage is TRBJ2-5; D possibly uses TRBD1 or TRBD2 (5 bases each). Per germline, CDR1 SGHTA and CDR2 FQGTGA. The CDR3 loop spans 15 amino acids. V was trimmed by 5 bases and J by 11 bases, leaving 24 bases between them. CDR3 nucleotide sequence: TGTGCCAGCAGCCGAGCTGGGGGAAGTAGGTATGAGCAGTACTTC. This encodes CASSRAGGSRYEQYF.

The chain couples TRBV6-5 to TRBJ1-4, with D hard to call. This CDR3 has 14 residues. CDR1 and CDR2 (germline): MNHEY, SVGAGI. Trimming removed 2 bases from V and 5 bases from J, with 9 bases in between. The CDR3 loop reads CASSYGRLNEKLFF. The CDR3 DNA reads TGTGCCAGCAGTTACGGGCGACTGAATGAAAAACTGTTTTTT.

About this clonotype: This may be a read error: a much more frequent sequence differs by one nucleotide. The rearrangement joins TRBV4-3 to TRBJ1-2; D uncertain. CDR1 is LGHNA, CDR2 YSLEER, per germline. CDR3 length: 14 residues. Deletions cut 0 bases from V and 8 bases from J, with 13 bases between. The CDR3 loop is CASSQDLGPDGYTF. CDR3 sequence (DNA): TGCGCCAGCAGCCAAGATCTTGGACCGGACGGCTACACCTTC.

This clonotype was counted between two and nine times. The chain joins TRBV14 to TRBJ1-1; D call uncertain. This CDR3 spans 13 amino acids. V lost 8 bases and J 1 base, leaving 11 bases between the germline ends. The germline gives CDR1 SGHDN, CDR2 FVKESK. CDR3 amino acids: CASFRATNTEAFF. The CDR3 nucleotides are TGTGCCAGCTTCCGGGCCACGAACACTGAAGCTTTCTTT.

V usage is TRBV12-3 or TRBV12-4 and J usage is TRBJ2-1; perhaps TRBD2 as D (5 bases). Trimming cost V 6 bases and J 10 bases, with 10 bases left between them. This CDR3 comprises 11 residues. CDR3 region: CASSWTEEQFF. The DNA of the CDR3 is TGTGCCAGCAGCTGGACTGAGGAGCAGTTCTTC.

CDR3 in amino acids: CASRDHRGKETQFF. In DNA, the CDR3 is TGTGCCAGCAGGGACCACAGGGGGAAAGAGACCCAGTTCTTC. The chain joins TRBV2 to TRBJ2-1; 8 nucleotides line up with TRBD1. The CDR3 spans 14 residues. V was pared by 6 bases and J by 13 bases, with 14 bases of the junction left unmatched. The germline gives CDR1 SNHLY, CDR2 FYNNEI.

This clonotype was picked up many times. In nucleotides, the CDR3 is TGCGCCAGCAGCTTAACAGGGAGGACAGATACGCAGTATTTT. It codes for CASSLTGRTDTQYF. The V and J genes are TRBV5-1 and TRBJ2-3, with D perhaps assigned TRBD1 or TRBD2 (6 bases each). V was clipped by 2 bases and J by 3 bases, with 10 bases between them. There are 14 residues in the CDR3. Germline CDR1 is SGHRS and CDR2 is YFSETQ.

This clonotype was seen many times. The chain is built from TRBV7-8 and TRBJ2-2, with D uncertain. The germline V gene encodes CDR1 SGHVS and CDR2 FQNEAQ. CDR3 length: 14 residues. The V end lost 0 bases, the J end lost 2 bases, and 4 bases lay between the germline ends. CDR3 amino acids: CASSLAENTGELFF. The CDR3 nucleotides read TGTGCCAGCAGCTTAGCGGAAAACACCGGGGAGCTGTTTTTT.

The sample holds a few counts of this clonotype. This CDR3 is CASSLSLWTSGISTDTQYF. The CDR3 nucleotides read TGTGCCAGCAGCCTAAGCCTTTGGACTAGCGGGATTAGCACAGATACGCAGTATTTT. The chain couples TRBV7-9 to TRBJ2-3; 12 bases map to TRBD2. CDR3 length: 19 residues. The junction had 12 bases not matched to a gene; V was cut back by 5 bases and J by 0 bases. Germline CDR1 is SEHNR and CDR2 is FQNEAQ (reference sequence). Full variable domain (rest looked up from reference TRBV7-9 and TRBJ2-3): DTGVSQNPRHKITKRGQNVTFRCDPISEHNRLYWYRQTLGQGPEFLTYFQNEAQLEKSRLLSDRFSAERPKGSFSTLEIQRTEQGDSAMYLCASSLSLWTSGISTDTQYFGPGTRLTVL.

V is TRBV2 and J is TRBJ2-3, with TRBD2 as a possible D gene (6 bases). The V gene lost 8 bases and the J gene lost 4 bases, with 13 bases spanning the gap. Germline CDR1 is SNHLY and CDR2 is FYNNEI. CDR3 length: 13 amino acids. The CDR3 DNA sequence: TGTGCCAGCCGCCGGGACTTCGCAGATACGCAGTATTTT. Translated: CASRRDFADTQYF.

Remarks on this clonotype: Germline is not matched at one junction end, which may reflect a read error. J is TRBJ1-6 and V is TRBV3-1; D gene unclear. The CDR3 sequence is 14 residues long. In germline, CDR1 is LGHDT, CDR2 YNNKEL (reference sequence). CDR3 amino acids: CASSQVSTNSPPHF. The CDR3 DNA follows: TGTGCCAGCAGCCAAGTCTCAACCAATTCACCCCCCCACTTT. Drawing the rest from reference TRBV3-1 and TRBJ1-6, the complete variable domain is DTAVSQTPKYLVTQMGNDKSIKCEQNLGHDTMYWYKQDSKKFLKIMFSYNNKELIINETVPNRFSPKSPDKAHLNLHINSLELGDSAVYFCASSQVSTNSPPHFGNGTRLTVT.

The genes are TRBV5-1 and TRBJ2-7; 11 nucleotides align to TRBD1. This CDR3 is 16 amino acids long. V dropped 6 bases and J dropped 7; count of bases not matched to a gene: 15. Germline V gene lookup returns CDR1 SGHRS and CDR2 YFSETQ. The CDR3 DNA reads as TGCGCCAGCAACTCGACACGGGACAGGGGGGTCAATGAGCAGTACTTC. Its translation: CASNSTRDRGVNEQYF.

This clonotype was seen a few times. V usage is TRBV30 and J usage is TRBJ2-1, with a tentative D call TRBD2 (6 bases). CDR1 and CDR2 from the germline V gene are GTSNPN and SVGIG (reference sequence). V lost 4 bases and J 4 bases, leaving 11 bases between the germline ends. The CDR3 sequence is 13 residues long. CDR3 in DNA: TGTGCCTGGATAGAAAGCGGGTACAATGAGCAGTTCTTC. Encoded protein: CAWIESGYNEQFF.

The V call is TRBV20-1, the J call TRBJ2-3; D unclear. CDR3 length equals 11 residues. V dropped 5 bases and J dropped 2 bases, with 5 bases sitting between them. In germline, CDR1 is DFQATT, CDR2 SNEGSKA (reference sequence). CDR3 nucleotide sequence: TGCAGTGCTTGGAACACAGATACGCAGTATTTT. Translation: CSAWNTDTQYF.

Notes on this clonotype: Sequence at one end of the junction differs from germline and may be a read error. V gene TRBV15 combines with J gene TRBJ1-2; TRBD1 agrees at 7 bases. CDR1 and CDR2 from the germline V gene are LNHNV and YYDKDF (reference sequence). This CDR3 spans 12 amino acids. CDR3 in amino acids: CATNREGAGYTF. The CDR3 DNA is TGTGCCACCAACAGAGAGGGGGCTGGCTACACCTTC.

As to this clonotype: Sequence at one end of the junction differs from germline and may be a read error. The chain employs TRBV28 and TRBJ2-1, with D possibly TRBD1 on 5 matching bases. Germline CDR1 is MDHEN and CDR2 is SYDVKM. The CDR3 loop spans 14 amino acids. The chain's CDR3 is CASSHDRYYNEQFF. For the CDR3, the DNA is TGTGCTAGCAGTCATGACAGATACTACAATGAGCAGTTCTTC.